This T cell receptor beta chain stems from a study of blood T cell repertoires in COVID-19 (dated by TCRdb to between 2020 and 2021). For the study in its entirety: Samples covering the acute and convalescent phases of COVID-19 were provided by collaborators in the United States, Italy and Spain. Where HLA class I and class II types were available, the types were taken from metadata supplied by the sample provider, not from assay-based typing. A de-identified subject ID, COVID-19 status, age in years and sex were almost always included in the sample metadata. The material from the prospective study consisted of cDNA or gDNA derived from T cells, B-cell-depleted T cells, or PBMCs. The samples were drawn from two sources: the first 160 participants of the ongoing ImmuneRACE study, and 1,254 subjects contributed by 6 global collaborators. The repertoires were released in a freely available public database meant as a resource for research on the immune response to SARS-CoV-2. The dataset comprised deeply sampled blood TCRbeta repertoires from subjects exposed to, actively infected with, or recovered from COVID-19.

About this clone: Its antigen is not yet known. No base qualities exist here, and no much larger clone lies one base off it.

TCRbeta CDR3 regions were amplified from genomic DNA by means of the immunoSEQ Assay, a bias-controlled multiplex PCR. Per the authors' processing: Nucleated cell counts per sample were estimated from amplification of reference gene primers within the assay. To quantify the absolute abundance of each unique TCRbeta CDR3 rearrangement, sequence reads were collapsed and filtered. For each sample, productive Simpson clonality was calculated by taking the square root of Simpson's diversity index across productive rearrangements. This immuneACCESS table, as held by TCRdb, lists in-frame sequences with V and J called but not all clones. Of the missing ones, under half trace to an unresolved V gene in checked studies; the others have no known cause. D and trimming come from the DNA, and the V and J calls and clone size come from that table. The sample has about 82,000 clones on record, around four fifths of them singletons. The biggest ten clones account for 15% to 20% of the sample.

The collaborating institutions used their own protocols to collect whole blood in K2EDTA tubes. For TCRbeta analysis, collaborators shipped samples in one of three forms: frozen whole blood, isolated PBMCs, or DNA extracted from either of those sample types. Based on the germline V gene, the CDR1 and CDR2 sequences are MNHEY and SVGAGI. The CDR3 starts with the cysteine, ends with the valine, and has 13 residues. The retained sequence is limited to the CDR3, 39 bases, with the frame set at the first base. V drops 6 bases and J drops 6 bases, leaving 15 bases in between. Findings and caveats that apply to the study as a whole: Clinical and demographic metadata were provided uncurated, with the amount varying by source and participant.

The source material was peripheral blood. In this chain, TRBV6-5 is recombined with TRBJ2-7; no D gene call is confident. The clonotype was recovered from a man at least 80 years old with active or convalescent COVID-19. The CDR3 protein is CASRGGRYGEQYV. The nucleotides are TGTGCCAGCAGAGGCGGCCGTTACGGCGAGCAGTACGTC.